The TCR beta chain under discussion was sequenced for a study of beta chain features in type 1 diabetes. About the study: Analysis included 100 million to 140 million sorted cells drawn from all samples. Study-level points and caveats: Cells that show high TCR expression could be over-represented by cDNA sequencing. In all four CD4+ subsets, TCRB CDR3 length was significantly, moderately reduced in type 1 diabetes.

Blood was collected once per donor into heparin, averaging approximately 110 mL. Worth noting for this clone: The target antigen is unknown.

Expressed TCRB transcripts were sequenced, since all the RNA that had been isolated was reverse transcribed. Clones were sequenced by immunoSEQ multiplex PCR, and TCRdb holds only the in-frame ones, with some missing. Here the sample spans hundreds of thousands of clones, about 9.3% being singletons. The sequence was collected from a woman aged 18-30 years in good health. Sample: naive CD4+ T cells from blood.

As DNA, the CDR3 is TGTGCCAGCAGCTTAATAGCGGGAGGCCCGGGGAATGAGCAGTTCTTC. Translated: CASSLIAGGPGNEQFF. The J gene is TRBJ2-1, the V gene TRBV7-2, with 10 bases lining up with TRBD2. J was trimmed by 7 bases and V by 2 bases; bases with no gene match: 8. Germline V gene sequence: CDR1 SGHTA, CDR2 FQGNSA. The CDR3 contains 16 residues.